This T cell receptor (beta chain) was identified in a study of response to subunit inactivated influenza vaccine. TCRdb passed the RT-PCR reads through MiXCR, listing each CDR3 protein once. The repertoire consists of some 800,000 distinct CDR3 sequences, with less than 25% occurring once and the leading ten covering roughly 10%. Study-wide results and caveats: Authors suggested that a seasonal influenza vaccination recruits few new T cells each time.

This clonotype was observed many times. The antigen is unknown. The sample consisted of PBMCs from blood, taken more than 4 days after vaccination. The sequence was collected from a man between 50 and 59 years old who received an inactivated influenza vaccine.

CDR3 sequence: CASSRSGTVNTGELFF. As DNA, the CDR3 is TGTGCCAGCAGTCGATCCGGGACAGTTAACACCGGGGAGCTGTTTTTT. This sequence joins TRBV12-3 or TRBV12-4 and TRBJ2-2, with 7 bases identical to TRBD1. This CDR3 is built from 16 residues. V lost 5 bases to trimming and J lost 2 bases; unmatched junction nucleotides: 8.